This T cell receptor beta chain was recorded in a study of identical twins. Germline CDR1 and CDR2: MNHNS and SASEGT. V was clipped by 6 bases and J by 4 bases, with 19 bases between them. This CDR3 contains 16 residues. This clonotype came up a few times. TCRdb redid the calling of the 5' RACE reads with MiXCR, one entry per CDR3 protein. The table has 690,000 or so distinct CDR3 sequences, 6.1% seen once. The chain recombines TRBV6-1 with TRBJ2-1, with D tentatively TRBD2 (6 bases). This clonotype was sampled from a man aged 18 to 35 in good health. The sequenced sample consisted of naive T cells sorted from blood. The CDR3 DNA sequence: TGTGCCAGCAGCGAGGTCTTGTCTAGCGAGTACAATGAGCAGTTCTTC. It is translated as CASSEVLSSEYNEQFF.